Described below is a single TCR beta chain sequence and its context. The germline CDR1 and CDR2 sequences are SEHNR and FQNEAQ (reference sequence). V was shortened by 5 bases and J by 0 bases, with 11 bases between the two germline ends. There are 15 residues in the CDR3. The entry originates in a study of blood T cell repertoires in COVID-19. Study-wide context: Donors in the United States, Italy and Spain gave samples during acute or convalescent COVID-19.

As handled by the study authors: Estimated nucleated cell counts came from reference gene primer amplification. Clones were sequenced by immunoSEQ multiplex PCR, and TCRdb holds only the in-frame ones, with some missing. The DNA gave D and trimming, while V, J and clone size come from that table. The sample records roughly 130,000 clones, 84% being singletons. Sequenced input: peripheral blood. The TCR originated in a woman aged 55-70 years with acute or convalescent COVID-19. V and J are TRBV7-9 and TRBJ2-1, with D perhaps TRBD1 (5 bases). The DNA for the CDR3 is TGTGCCAGCAGCAACCAGGGAAGCTCCTACAATGAGCAGTTCTTC. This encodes CASSNQGSSYNEQFF.